The 7 T cell receptor beta chains below all came from one sample that was sequenced in a study of blood T cell repertoires in COVID-19. The data were produced by immunoSEQ multiplex PCR, yet TCRdb's version contains in-frame clones alone and is incomplete. The sample carries about 400,000 clones, about nine tenths recorded once. The specimen sequenced was PBMCs or T cells enriched from blood (not recorded which). The receptors were gathered from a woman aged 30 to 39 who had recovered from COVID-19.

The J gene is TRBJ2-1, the V gene TRBV12-3 or TRBV12-4; D may be TRBD2 (6 bases). Trimming shortened V by 3 bases and J by 8 bases, and 11 bases separated the two germline ends. This CDR3 region has 13 residues. The CDR3 here is CASSFGGNDEQFF. The DNA of the CDR3 is TGTGCCAGCAGTTTTGGCGGGAATGATGAGCAGTTCTTC.

This rearrangement joins TRBV15 to TRBJ1-3; no definite D call. The V end lost 0 bases, the J end lost 0 bases, and 9 bases lay between the germline ends. The CDR3 contains 16 residues. CDR1 and CDR2 (germline): LNHNV, YYDKDF (reference sequence). The CDR3 DNA reads as TGTGCCACCAGCAGAGACAGGCCGAGCTCTGGAAACACCATATATTTT. Protein product: CATSRDRPSSGNTIYF.

V is TRBV6-5 and J is TRBJ2-6; D not certain. The V end lost 7 bases, the J end lost 0 bases, and 4 bases lay between the germline ends. Germline CDR1 is MNHEY and CDR2 is SVGAGI. This CDR3 region has 13 residues. Here the CDR3 DNA reads TGTGCCAGCACCCGCTCTGGGGCCAACGTCCTGACTTTC. Its translation: CASTRSGANVLTF.

This sequence joins TRBV2 and TRBJ1-1; TRBD1 matches 11 bases. Trimming took 3 bases from V and 4 from J; bases not matched to a gene: 7. CDR3 length equals 16 residues. Germline values: CDR1 SNHLY, CDR2 FYNNEI. For the CDR3, the DNA is TGTGCCAGCAGTGACCGTATCGGGACAGGGGGCACTGAAGCTTTCTTT. Protein product: CASSDRIGTGGTEAFF.

J is TRBJ1-5 and V is TRBV19; the match to TRBD1 covers 11 bases. CDR1 LNHDA and CDR2 SQIVND come from the germline V gene (reference sequence). V was pared by 7 bases and J by 5 bases, with 13 bases of the junction left unmatched. The length of the CDR3 is 17 residues. The CDR3 protein is CASTSPRGTGGYQPQHF. CDR3 nucleotides: TGTGCCAGTACTTCGCCCCGAGGGACAGGGGGTTATCAGCCCCAGCATTTT.

This chain uses TRBV18 with TRBJ2-5; 9 positions match TRBD2. CDR1 and CDR2 (germline): KGHSH, LQKENI. With 1 base clipped from V and 1 base from J, the junction kept 4 bases outside the gene matches. The CDR3 is made up of 16 amino acids. CDR3 sequence (DNA): TGTGCCAGCTCACCACTTGCGGGAGGGACCCAAGAGACCCAGTACTTC. Translation gives CASSPLAGGTQETQYF. The complete variable domain, with remaining parts taken from reference TRBV18 and TRBJ2-5, reads NAGVMQNPRHLVRRRGQEARLRCSPMKGHSHVYWYRQLPEEGLKFMVYLQKENIIDESGMPKERFSAEFPKEGPSILRIQQVVRGDSAAYFCASSPLAGGTQETQYFGPGTRLLVL.

The chain uses TRBV5-4 and TRBJ2-2; 8 bases fit TRBD2. CDR3 length: 16 residues. V lost 3 bases and J lost 5; bases outside the gene matches: 9. Germline CDR1 is SGHNT and CDR2 is YYREEE (reference sequence). CDR3 in amino acids: CASSSRGLVDTGELFF. DNA of the CDR3: TGTGCCAGCAGCTCCAGGGGACTAGTCGATACCGGGGAGCTGTTTTTT. The full variable domain, with the rest looked up from reference TRBV5-4 and TRBJ2-2, is ETGVTQSPTHLIKTRGQQVTLRCSSQSGHNTVSWYQQALGQGPQFIFQYYREEENGRGNFPPRFSGLQFPNYSSELNVNALELDDSALYLCASSSRGLVDTGELFFGEGSRLTVL.